The entry below gives a single T cell receptor beta chain sequence along with its context. BIOMED2 TRB-A/B primer pools were used in multiplex TRB PCR. TCRdb reprocessed the multiplex PCR reads with MiXCR, giving one entry per CDR3 protein. The sample carries about 27,000 distinct CDR3 sequences, 30% to 35% recorded once. TRB was amplified from approximately 250-480 ng of blood genomic DNA. This entry comes from a study of T and B cells in COVID-19 patients. Turning to the study itself: Peripheral blood came from COVID-19 patients with active infection or after recovery.

Input material: blood. This receptor was obtained from a human donor who had recovered from COVID-19.

CDR3 bases: TGTGCCACCAGTGATCCCGGGGTTTATGGCTACACCTTC. It is translated as CATSDPGVYGYTF. This chain uses TRBV24-1 with TRBJ1-2; D gene ambiguous. CDR1 is KGHDR and CDR2 is SFDVKD in the germline V gene. V gave up 3 bases and J gave up 5 bases, with 9 bases separating them. The CDR3 spans 13 residues.